This entry features one T cell receptor (beta chain) sequence. This sample is part of a study of shared clonotypes between healthy human individuals. Profiling relied on immunoSEQ multiplex PCR, and the TCRdb table lists in-frame clones only, not all of them. Here the sample spans some 2,100,000 clones, about 93% being singletons. This CDR3 has 14 amino acids. CDR1 is SEHNR and CDR2 is FQNEAQ in the germline V gene (reference sequence). The V end was cut by 3 bases, the J end by 7 bases, with 13 bases between. CD45RO-negative, CCR7-selected cells formed the naive CD8 fraction, which excluded terminally differentiated effector memory CD45RA+ cells.

Sequenced: naive CD8+ T cells from PBMCs. V and J are TRBV7-9 and TRBJ2-1; no clear D. The receptor was isolated from a man aged 18 to 29 in good health. Some clones in this sample may be carry-over from other donors' samples. Here the CDR3 reads CASSFILGPNEQFF. CDR3 nucleotides: TGTGCCAGCAGCTTTATATTAGGTCCGAATGAGCAGTTCTTC.